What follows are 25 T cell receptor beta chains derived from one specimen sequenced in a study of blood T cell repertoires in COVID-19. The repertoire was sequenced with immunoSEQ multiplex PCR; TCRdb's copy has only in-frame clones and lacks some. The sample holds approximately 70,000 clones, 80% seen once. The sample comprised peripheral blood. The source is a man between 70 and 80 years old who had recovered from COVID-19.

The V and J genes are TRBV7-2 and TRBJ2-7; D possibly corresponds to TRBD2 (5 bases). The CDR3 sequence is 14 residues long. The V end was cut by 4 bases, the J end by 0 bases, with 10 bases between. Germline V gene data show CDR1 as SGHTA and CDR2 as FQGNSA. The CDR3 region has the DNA TGTGCCAGCAGCTCCCAGCGGAGCTCCTACGAGCAGTACTTC. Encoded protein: CASSSQRSSYEQYF.

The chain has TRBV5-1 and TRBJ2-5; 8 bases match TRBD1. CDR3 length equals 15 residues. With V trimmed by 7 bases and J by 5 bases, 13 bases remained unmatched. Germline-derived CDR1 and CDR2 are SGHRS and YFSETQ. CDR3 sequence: CASGPQGAREETQYF. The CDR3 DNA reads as TGCGCCAGCGGTCCGCAGGGGGCACGGGAGGAGACCCAGTACTTC.

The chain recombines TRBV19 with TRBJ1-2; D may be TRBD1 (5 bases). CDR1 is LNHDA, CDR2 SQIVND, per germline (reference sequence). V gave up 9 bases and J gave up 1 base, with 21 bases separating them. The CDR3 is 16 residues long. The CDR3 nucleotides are TGTGCCAGCCGAATTGGAGGGGCTCGACTTAACTATGGCTACACCTTC. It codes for CASRIGGARLNYGYTF.

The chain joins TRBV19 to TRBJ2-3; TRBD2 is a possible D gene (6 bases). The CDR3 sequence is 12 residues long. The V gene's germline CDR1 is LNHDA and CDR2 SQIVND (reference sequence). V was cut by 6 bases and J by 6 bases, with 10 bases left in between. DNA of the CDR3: TGTGCCAGTAGCGCGAGCGGGGATACGCAGTATTTT. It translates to CASSASGDTQYF.

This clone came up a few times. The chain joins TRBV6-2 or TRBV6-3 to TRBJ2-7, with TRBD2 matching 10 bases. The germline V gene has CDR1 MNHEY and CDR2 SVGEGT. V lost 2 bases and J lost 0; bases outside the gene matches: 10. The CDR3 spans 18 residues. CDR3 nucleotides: TGTGCCAGCAGTTACAGTATCCTCGCTAGCGGGAGCTCCTACGAGCAGTACTTC. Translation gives CASSYSILASGSSYEQYF.

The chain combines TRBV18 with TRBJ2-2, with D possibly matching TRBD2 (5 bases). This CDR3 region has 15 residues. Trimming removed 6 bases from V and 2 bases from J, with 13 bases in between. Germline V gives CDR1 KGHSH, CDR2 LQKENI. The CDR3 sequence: CASSVSGGNTGELFF. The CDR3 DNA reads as TGTGCCAGCTCGGTCAGCGGAGGCAACACCGGGGAGCTGTTTTTT.

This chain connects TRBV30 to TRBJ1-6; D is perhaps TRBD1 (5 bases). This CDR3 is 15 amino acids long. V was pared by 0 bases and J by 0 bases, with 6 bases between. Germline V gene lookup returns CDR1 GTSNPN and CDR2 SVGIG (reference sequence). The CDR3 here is CAWSVDNSYNSPLHF. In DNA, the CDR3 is TGTGCCTGGAGTGTGGACAACTCCTATAATTCACCCCTCCACTTT.

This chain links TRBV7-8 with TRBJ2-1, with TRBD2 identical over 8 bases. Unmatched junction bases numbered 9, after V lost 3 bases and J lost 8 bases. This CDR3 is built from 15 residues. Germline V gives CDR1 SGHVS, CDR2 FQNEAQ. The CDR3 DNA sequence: TGTGCCAGCAGCTTTAGGCGGACTAGCATCGATGAGCAGTTCTTC. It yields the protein CASSFRRTSIDEQFF.

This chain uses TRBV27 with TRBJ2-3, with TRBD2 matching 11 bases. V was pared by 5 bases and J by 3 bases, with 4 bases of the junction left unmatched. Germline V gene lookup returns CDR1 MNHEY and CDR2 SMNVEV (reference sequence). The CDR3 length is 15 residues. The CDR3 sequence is CASSGGTSGTDTQYF. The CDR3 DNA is TGTGCCAGCAGTGGAGGGACTAGCGGTACAGATACGCAGTATTTT.

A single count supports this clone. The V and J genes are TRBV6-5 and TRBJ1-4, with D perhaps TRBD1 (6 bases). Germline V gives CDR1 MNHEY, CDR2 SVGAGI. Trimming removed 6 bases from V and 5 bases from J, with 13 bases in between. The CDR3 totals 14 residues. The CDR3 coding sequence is TGTGCCAGCAGGCGGACAGCGTTAAATGAAAAACTGTTTTTT. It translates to CASRRTALNEKLFF.

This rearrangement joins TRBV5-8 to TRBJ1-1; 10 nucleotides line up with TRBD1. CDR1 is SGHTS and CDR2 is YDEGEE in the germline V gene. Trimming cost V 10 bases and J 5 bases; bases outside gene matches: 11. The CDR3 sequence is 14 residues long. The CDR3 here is CAPRDRGKGTEAFF. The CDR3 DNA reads TGTGCCCCCAGGGACAGGGGAAAGGGGACTGAAGCTTTCTTT.

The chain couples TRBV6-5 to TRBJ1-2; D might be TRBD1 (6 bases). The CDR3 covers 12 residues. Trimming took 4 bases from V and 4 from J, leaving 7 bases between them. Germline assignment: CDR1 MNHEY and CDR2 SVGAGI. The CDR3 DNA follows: TGTGCCAGCAGTTTGACAGGCTATGGCTACACCTTC. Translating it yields CASSLTGYGYTF.

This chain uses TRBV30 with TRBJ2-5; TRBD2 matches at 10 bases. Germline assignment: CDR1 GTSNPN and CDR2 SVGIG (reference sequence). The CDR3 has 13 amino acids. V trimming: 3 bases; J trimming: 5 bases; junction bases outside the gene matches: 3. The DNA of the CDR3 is TGTGCCTGGAGGGGACTAGCGAGCGAGACCCAGTACTTC. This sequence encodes CAWRGLASETQYF.

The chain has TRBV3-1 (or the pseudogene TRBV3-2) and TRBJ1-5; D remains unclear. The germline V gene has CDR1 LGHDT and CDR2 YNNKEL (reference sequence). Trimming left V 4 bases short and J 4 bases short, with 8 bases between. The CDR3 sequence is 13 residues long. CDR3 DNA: TGTGCCAGCAGCCGTGAGAGGAATCAGCCCCAGCATTTT. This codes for CASSRERNQPQHF.

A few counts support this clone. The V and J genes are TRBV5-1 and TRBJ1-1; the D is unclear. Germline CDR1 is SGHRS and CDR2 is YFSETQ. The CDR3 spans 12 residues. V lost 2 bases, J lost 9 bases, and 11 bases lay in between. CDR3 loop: CASSFRGEQAFF. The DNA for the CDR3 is TGCGCCAGCAGCTTTCGAGGAGAGCAAGCTTTCTTT. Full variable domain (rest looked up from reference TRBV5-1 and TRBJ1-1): KAGVTQTPRYLIKTRGQQVTLSCSPISGHRSVSWYQQTPGQGLQFLFEYFSETQRNKGNFPGRFSGRQFSNSRSEMNVSTLELGDSALYLCASSFRGEQAFFGQGTRLTVV.

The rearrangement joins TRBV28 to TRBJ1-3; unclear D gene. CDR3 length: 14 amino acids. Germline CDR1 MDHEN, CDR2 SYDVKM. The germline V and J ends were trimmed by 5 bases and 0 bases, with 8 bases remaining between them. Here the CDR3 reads CASSQASSGNTIYF. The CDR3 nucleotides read TGTGCCAGCAGTCAAGCAAGCTCTGGAAACACCATATATTTT.

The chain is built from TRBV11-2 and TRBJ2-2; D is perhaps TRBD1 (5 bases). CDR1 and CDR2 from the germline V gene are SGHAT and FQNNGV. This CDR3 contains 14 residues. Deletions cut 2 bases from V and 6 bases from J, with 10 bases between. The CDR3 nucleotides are TGTGCCAGCAGCTTACGGCAGGGCGCCGGGGAGCTGTTTTTT. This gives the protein CASSLRQGAGELFF.

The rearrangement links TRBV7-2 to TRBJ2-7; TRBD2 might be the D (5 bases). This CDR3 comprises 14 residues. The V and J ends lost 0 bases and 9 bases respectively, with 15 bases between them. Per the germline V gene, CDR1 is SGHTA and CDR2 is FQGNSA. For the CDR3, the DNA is TGTGCCAGCAGCTTAGCCGGACTTACTGGCCCGCAGTACTTC. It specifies CASSLAGLTGPQYF.

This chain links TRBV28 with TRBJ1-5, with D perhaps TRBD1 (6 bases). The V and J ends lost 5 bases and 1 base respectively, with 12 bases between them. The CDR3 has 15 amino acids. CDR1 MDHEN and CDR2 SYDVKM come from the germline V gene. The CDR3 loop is CASSLNRVSNQPQHF. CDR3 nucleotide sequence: TGTGCCAGCAGTCTGAACAGGGTAAGCAATCAGCCCCAGCATTTT.

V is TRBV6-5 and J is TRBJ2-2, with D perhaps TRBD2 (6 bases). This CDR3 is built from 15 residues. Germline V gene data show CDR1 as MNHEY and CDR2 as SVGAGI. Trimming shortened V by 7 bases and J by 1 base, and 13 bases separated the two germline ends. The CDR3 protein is CASTNGGLNTGELFF. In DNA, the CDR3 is TGTGCCAGCACCAATGGGGGACTGAACACCGGGGAGCTGTTTTTT.

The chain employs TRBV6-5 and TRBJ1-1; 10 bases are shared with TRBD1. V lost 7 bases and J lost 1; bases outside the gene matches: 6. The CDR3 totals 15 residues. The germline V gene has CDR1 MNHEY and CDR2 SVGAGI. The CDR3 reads CASTTGTGANTEAFF. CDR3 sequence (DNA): TGTGCCAGCACAACCGGGACAGGGGCGAACACTGAAGCTTTCTTT.

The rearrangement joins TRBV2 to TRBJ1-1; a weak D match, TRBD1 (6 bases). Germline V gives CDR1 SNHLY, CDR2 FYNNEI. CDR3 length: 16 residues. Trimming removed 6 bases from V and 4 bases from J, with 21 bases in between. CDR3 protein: CASSKTALRGGTEAFF. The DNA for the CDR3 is TGTGCCAGCAGCAAGACTGCTTTAAGAGGGGGCACTGAAGCTTTCTTT.

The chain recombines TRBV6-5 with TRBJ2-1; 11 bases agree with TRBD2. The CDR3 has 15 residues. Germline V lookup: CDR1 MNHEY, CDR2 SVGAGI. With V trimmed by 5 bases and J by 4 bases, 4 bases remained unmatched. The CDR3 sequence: CASSPASGGYNEQFF. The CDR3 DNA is TGTGCCAGCAGTCCCGCTAGCGGGGGGTACAATGAGCAGTTCTTC.

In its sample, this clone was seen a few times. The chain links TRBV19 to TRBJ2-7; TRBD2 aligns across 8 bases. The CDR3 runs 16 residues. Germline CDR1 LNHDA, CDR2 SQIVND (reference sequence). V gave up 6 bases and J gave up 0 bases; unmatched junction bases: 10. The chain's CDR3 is CASSHGGAGASYEQYF. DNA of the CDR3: TGTGCCAGTAGCCATGGGGGAGCGGGAGCCTCCTACGAGCAGTACTTC.

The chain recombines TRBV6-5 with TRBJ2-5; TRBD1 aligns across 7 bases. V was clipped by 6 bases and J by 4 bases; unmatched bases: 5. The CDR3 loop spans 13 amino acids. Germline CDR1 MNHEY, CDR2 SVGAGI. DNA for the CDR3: TGTGCCAGCAGCGCTACAGGGGTAGAGACCCAGTACTTC. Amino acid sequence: CASSATGVETQYF.